The clone carrying this T cell receptor (beta chain) appeared a few times. What it recognizes is unknown. V shed 0 bases and J shed 7 bases, with 4 bases lying between them. The CDR3 loop spans 13 amino acids. Looked up from germline, CDR1 is SGHAT and CDR2 is FQNNGV. This sample was taken from a study of beta chain features in type 1 diabetes. The study, taken as a whole, reports: All four CD4+ subsets of Type 1 diabetes patients contained TCRB CDR3s that were moderately but significantly shorter.

Every isolated RNA sample was fully reverse transcribed, so sequencing captured expressed TCRB transcripts. Measured with immunoSEQ multiplex PCR; TCRdb has only the in-frame clones, and not every one. Of over 300,000 clones listed, about a tenth are singletons. Sequencing input: central memory CD4+ T cells from blood. The receptor comes from a man younger than 45 with type 1 diabetes. The chain employs TRBV11-2 and TRBJ1-6, with D unresolved. In DNA form, the CDR3 reads TGTGCCAGCAGCTTAGACGCGAATTCACCCCTCCACTTT. It is translated as CASSLDANSPLHF.